This T cell receptor (beta chain) was observed in a study of T-cell reconstitution after alpha-beta-depleted transplantation in children. Study-wide results and caveats: Reportedly, alpha-beta T cells present about two months post-transplant originated from several hundred expanded clones of graft origin. After transplant, high TCRbeta diversity at day 60 in some patients arose from surviving recipient T cells and thymic progenitors. T-cell counts and diversity at one year following transplant were attributed mainly to newly produced T cells.

V lost 5 bases and J 2 bases, leaving 10 bases between the germline ends. Germline CDR1 and CDR2: SEHNR and FQNEAQ (reference sequence). The CDR3 has 13 residues. As regards this clonotype: The antigen is undetermined.

The library targeted TCRbeta and was prepared with unique molecular identifiers. TCRdb re-called the PCR reads through MiXCR, storing one row per CDR3 protein. The profile covers approximately 85,000 distinct CDR3 sequences, with about 14% appearing a single time and 25% to 30% taken by the ten largest. This clonotype was sampled from a male patient aged 2-15 years who had a stem cell transplant for acute lymphoblastic leukemia, so the T cells may come from the graft donor. This specimen consisted of PBMCs, mostly from graft donor cells, obtained 180 days after TCRalphabeta/CD19-depleted stem cell transplant. V gene TRBV7-9 combines with J gene TRBJ2-7; D is undetermined. CDR3: CASSPRPPYEQYF. The CDR3 DNA sequence: TGTGCCAGCAGCCCGCGGCCCCCCTACGAGCAGTACTTC.